Listed below are T cell receptor beta chains from one sample, sequenced in a study of blood T cell repertoires in COVID-19. The data were produced by immunoSEQ multiplex PCR, yet TCRdb's version contains in-frame clones alone and is incomplete. The sample has 400,000 to 450,000 clones, around 89% seen once; the top ten hold 1.5% to 1.8%. Sequenced: peripheral blood. The receptors originated from a middle-aged woman with COVID-19, enrolled during active disease. CDR3s leave out the opening cysteine and the closing phenylalanine or tryptophan.

CDR3aa: ATSRDGQGLNTEAF
v_gene: TRBV15
j_gene: TRBJ1-1

CDR3aa: ASSLRTDGYT
v_gene: TRBV5-4
j_gene: TRBJ1-2

CDR3aa: ASISGHREETQY
v_gene: TRBV6-5
j_gene: TRBJ2-5

CDR3aa: ASSYSRGSGVGYEQY
v_gene: TRBV6-2/TRBV6-3
j_gene: TRBJ2-7

CDR3aa: ASSPDGNAYEQY
v_gene: TRBV7-9
j_gene: TRBJ2-7

CDR3aa: ATNPRWSEKLF
v_gene: TRBV15
j_gene: TRBJ1-4

CDR3aa: ASSHIAGRDEQF
v_gene: TRBV7-2
j_gene: TRBJ2-1

CDR3aa: ASARGSNEKLF
v_gene: TRBV7-2
j_gene: TRBJ1-4

CDR3aa: ATSDPIGGPQYEQF
v_gene: TRBV24-1
j_gene: TRBJ2-1

CDR3aa: ASSPIDSSSYNEQF
v_gene: TRBV28
j_gene: TRBJ2-1

CDR3aa: ASNRHLTGIYGYT
v_gene: TRBV2
j_gene: TRBJ1-2

CDR3aa: ASSLLVHSGLQETQY
v_gene: TRBV28
j_gene: TRBJ2-5

CDR3aa: ASSSTAGEIGNTIY
v_gene: TRBV7-8
j_gene: TRBJ1-3

CDR3aa: ASSFLGRANYGYT
v_gene: TRBV6-5
j_gene: TRBJ1-2

CDR3aa: ASSPGQGTTEAF
v_gene: TRBV7-2
j_gene: TRBJ1-1

CDR3aa: ASSGRGSNNYGYT
v_gene: TRBV3-1/TRBV3-2
j_gene: TRBJ1-2

CDR3aa: ASRLGTGLNEQF
v_gene: TRBV27
j_gene: TRBJ2-1

CDR3aa: ASSLEVTGTDTQY
v_gene: TRBV7-2
j_gene: TRBJ2-3

CDR3aa: ASSFGQGSDAEQY
v_gene: TRBV3-1/TRBV3-2
j_gene: TRBJ2-7

CDR3aa: ASSFLEDTEAF
v_gene: TRBV5-1
j_gene: TRBJ1-1

CDR3aa: ASRRVKEGAWGTDTQY
v_gene: TRBV27
j_gene: TRBJ2-3

CDR3aa: SVGRTGGVLSGELF
v_gene: TRBV29-1
j_gene: TRBJ2-2

CDR3aa: ASSLEIGGAF
v_gene: TRBV28
j_gene: TRBJ1-1

CDR3aa: ASSLFTGSDGDTQY
v_gene: TRBV9
j_gene: TRBJ2-3

CDR3aa: ASSQVGGNFQPQH
v_gene: TRBV4-2
j_gene: TRBJ1-5

CDR3aa: ASNRLGVTNEKLF
v_gene: TRBV7-9
j_gene: TRBJ1-4

CDR3aa: ASSQDVQVRTYEQY
v_gene: TRBV4-2
j_gene: TRBJ2-7

CDR3aa: ASSLLAQRTEAF
v_gene: TRBV7-3
j_gene: TRBJ1-1

CDR3aa: ASSLIAGGPSEQY
v_gene: TRBV6-5
j_gene: TRBJ2-7

CDR3aa: AWSGGQGPYEQY
v_gene: TRBV30
j_gene: TRBJ2-7

CDR3aa: ASSIVPLANTGEPF
v_gene: TRBV19
j_gene: TRBJ2-2

CDR3aa: ASSLGRDSPAF
v_gene: TRBV7-9
j_gene: TRBJ1-1

CDR3aa: ASSPIQGVAEAF
v_gene: TRBV5-1
j_gene: TRBJ1-1

CDR3aa: ASTSNTEAF
v_gene: TRBV6-5
j_gene: TRBJ1-1

CDR3aa: ASSPGLAGVRTTDTQY
v_gene: TRBV7-9
j_gene: TRBJ2-3

CDR3aa: AIPVLGQQY
v_gene: TRBV25-1
j_gene: TRBJ2-7

CDR3aa: ASSKETVITGELF
v_gene: TRBV7-9
j_gene: TRBJ2-2

CDR3aa: ASSLKTSAHLF
v_gene: TRBV2
j_gene: TRBJ2-1

CDR3aa: ASSLSDGYRGFLSNQPQH
v_gene: TRBV28
j_gene: TRBJ1-5

CDR3aa: ASSSQGLANYGYT
v_gene: TRBV28
j_gene: TRBJ1-2

CDR3aa: ASGRGYNEQF
v_gene: TRBV9
j_gene: TRBJ2-1

CDR3aa: AISEGGAANYGYT
v_gene: TRBV10-3
j_gene: TRBJ1-2

CDR3aa: AWSKQAPDTQY
v_gene: TRBV30
j_gene: TRBJ2-3

CDR3aa: ASSLPTFYSSTDTQY
v_gene: TRBV7-2
j_gene: TRBJ2-3

CDR3aa: ASSRRLGVWDEQY
v_gene: TRBV5-6
j_gene: TRBJ2-7

CDR3aa: ATSDPRGQGATDTQY
v_gene: TRBV24-1
j_gene: TRBJ2-3

CDR3aa: ASGEWLANEKLF
v_gene: TRBV6-5
j_gene: TRBJ1-4

CDR3aa: ASSLVGDHGYT
v_gene: TRBV5-4
j_gene: TRBJ1-2